These 28 T cell receptor beta chains share one sample of origin, sequenced in a study of cytomegalovirus exposure and HLA in healthy donors listed by TCRdb under 2017. The library relied on the immunoSEQ multiplex PCR assay. The immuneACCESS repertoire file appears here via TCRdb, limited to in-frame rearrangements. These files lack a portion of the clones; in checked studies, under half of the deficit traces to unresolved V genes, and the cause of the others is not known. A total of about 400,000 clones appear in this sample, more than 80% of them only once. The leading ten clones occupy roughly 0.75% of the sample. What was sequenced was PBMCs. Receptors originate from a woman aged 18 to 35 in good health and CMV-seronegative.

The CDR3 here is CASSSGRGETQYF. Here the CDR3 DNA reads TGTGCCAGCTCGAGCGGGAGGGGCGAGACCCAGTACTTC. The chain carries TRBV27 and TRBJ2-5; TRBD2 agrees at 10 bases. CDR1 is MNHEY, CDR2 SMNVEV, per germline (reference sequence). The CDR3 runs 13 residues. The trim removed 8 bases at V and 5 bases at J, leaving 5 bases unmatched.

The chain carries TRBV5-1 and TRBJ2-2, with D maybe TRBD2 (6 bases). V lost 3 bases and J lost 3, with 18 bases in between. Per germline, CDR1 SGHRS and CDR2 YFSETQ. This CDR3 region has 17 residues. CDR3 sequence reads: CASSSSLRLVDTGELFF. DNA for the CDR3: TGCGCCAGCAGCTCATCCCTGAGACTAGTCGACACCGGGGAGCTGTTTTTT.

V and J are TRBV7-8 and TRBJ2-5; 8 bases align to TRBD1. The CDR3 sequence is 14 residues long. Trimming took 4 bases from V and 9 from J; bases not matched to a gene: 10. In germline, CDR1 is SGHVS, CDR2 FQNEAQ. CDR3 coding DNA: TGTGCCAGCAGCTATGGAGGGACAGGTGAGGCCCAGTACTTC. Its protein is CASSYGGTGEAQYF.

This clone was observed once. The gene calls are TRBV4-1 and TRBJ2-7; tentatively, D is TRBD1 (6 bases). CDR1 is MGHRA and CDR2 is YSYEKL in the germline V gene. This CDR3 is 15 amino acids long. V was trimmed by 1 base and J by 3 bases, leaving 13 bases between them. CDR3 in amino acids: CASSQGGGYSYEQYF. The CDR3 nucleotides are TGCGCCAGCAGCCAAGGAGGGGGATATAGCTACGAGCAGTACTTC.

The V and J genes are TRBV7-2 and TRBJ2-7; D gene ambiguous. V lost 1 base to trimming and J lost 0 bases, with 7 bases between them. Germline V gene lookup returns CDR1 SGHTA and CDR2 FQGNSA. CDR3 length: 14 amino acids. CDR3 DNA: TGTGCCAGCAGCTTAGAACAGATCTCCTACGAGCAGTACTTC. Its translation is CASSLEQISYEQYF.

This clone was found once. This rearrangement joins TRBV7-9 to TRBJ2-7; D ambiguous. Germline CDR1 SEHNR, CDR2 FQNEAQ (reference sequence). V dropped 5 bases and J dropped 4 bases, with 12 bases sitting between them. The CDR3 totals 13 residues. CDR3 amino acids: CASSPPGGYEQYF. In DNA form, the CDR3 reads TGTGCCAGCAGCCCCCCGGGTGGGTACGAGCAGTACTTC. The variable domain in full, completed from reference TRBV7-9 and TRBJ2-7, reads DTGVSQNPRHKITKRGQNVTFRCDPISEHNRLYWYRQTLGQGPEFLTYFQNEAQLEKSRLLSDRFSAERPKGSFSTLEIQRTEQGDSAMYLCASSPPGGYEQYFGPGTRLTVT.

The J gene is TRBJ2-4, the V gene TRBV7-2; TRBD1 aligns across 10 bases. This CDR3 has 15 residues. J gave up 5 bases and V 5 bases, and 6 bases lay outside the gene matches. Germline V CDR1 and CDR2: SGHTA, FQGNSA. The CDR3 nucleotides are TGTGCCAGCAGCCCGGACAGGGGGGACCAAAACATTCAGTACTTC. Translating gives CASSPDRGDQNIQYF.

A single count supports this clone. This chain links TRBV18 with TRBJ2-7; TRBD2 is a possible D gene (6 bases). V gave up 6 bases and J gave up 3 bases, with 12 bases separating them. The germline CDR1 and CDR2 sequences are KGHSH and LQKENI. The CDR3 has 13 residues. CDR3 DNA sequence: TGTGCCAGCTCGGAGGGGTCCTACTACGAGCAGTACTTC. Translated, it gives CASSEGSYYEQYF.

V is TRBV5-4 and J is TRBJ2-1; tentative D call: TRBD1 (5 bases). The CDR3 has 16 residues. Germline CDR1 reads SGHNT; CDR2 reads YYREEE (reference sequence). Between the trimmed V and J ends, which lost 0 bases and 2 bases, there was a span of 12 bases. This CDR3 reads CASSLGSQGAYNEQFF. The CDR3 bases are TGTGCCAGCAGCTTGGGCTCGCAGGGCGCCTACAATGAGCAGTTCTTC. Supplemented by reference TRBV5-4 and TRBJ2-1, the full variable domain reads ETGVTQSPTHLIKTRGQQVTLRCSSQSGHNTVSWYQQALGQGPQFIFQYYREEENGRGNFPPRFSGLQFPNYSSELNVNALELDDSALYLCASSLGSQGAYNEQFFGPGTRLTVL.

The chain is built from TRBV9 and TRBJ2-1, with D perhaps TRBD2 (8 bases). This CDR3 is built from 14 residues. V was pared by 3 bases and J by 9 bases, with 16 bases between. Germline V gene sequence: CDR1 SGDLS, CDR2 YYNGEE. This chain's CDR3 is CASSGGLGGGEQFF. The CDR3 nucleotides are TGTGCCAGCAGCGGGGGACTAGGGGGCGGTGAGCAGTTCTTC.

V and J are TRBV7-9 and TRBJ1-1; 7 bases are shared with TRBD1. Germline V lookup: CDR1 SEHNR, CDR2 FQNEAQ (reference sequence). Germline trimming cut 1 base from V and 1 base from J; bases unmatched to any gene: 6. There are 16 residues in the CDR3. Here the CDR3 DNA reads TGTGCCAGCAGCTTAGGACAGGGAGAGGCGAACACTGAAGCTTTCTTT. Translation gives CASSLGQGEANTEAFF.

This sequence joins TRBV2 and TRBJ2-1; TRBD2 aligns across 7 bases. V was pared by 8 bases and J by 1 base, with 2 bases of the junction left unmatched. The CDR3 is 13 amino acids. The germline V gene encodes CDR1 SNHLY and CDR2 FYNNEI. The CDR3 region is CASRGVSYNEQFF. CDR3 sequence (DNA): TGTGCCAGCCGGGGGGTTTCCTACAATGAGCAGTTCTTC.

The chain links TRBV29-1 to TRBJ2-7, with D possibly TRBD1 on 6 matching bases. Germline V lookup: CDR1 SQVTM, CDR2 ANQGSEA. V was shortened by 5 bases and J by 2 bases, with 19 bases between the two germline ends. The CDR3 totals 15 residues. The CDR3, as DNA: TGCAGCGTTCCAGGGACAAGGGGATCGCCCTACGAGCAGTACTTC. Translation: CSVPGTRGSPYEQYF.

Turning to this clone: Distinct nucleotide sequences in the sample also encode this CDR3. The chain uses TRBV7-9 and TRBJ2-7; 8 bases align to TRBD1. V gave up 3 bases and J gave up 4 bases; unmatched junction bases: 5. Germline V gene data show CDR1 as SEHNR and CDR2 as FQNEAQ (reference sequence). This CDR3 is 14 amino acids long. CDR3 nucleotides: TGTGCCAGCAGCTTTGGGACAGGCTCTTACGAGCAGTACTTC. The encoded protein is CASSFGTGSYEQYF.

The chain has TRBV29-1 and TRBJ1-1, with TRBD1 identical over 7 bases. Germline V gives CDR1 SQVTM, CDR2 ANQGSEA. The J segment lost 1 base and the V segment lost 3 bases, leaving 11 bases of the junction unmatched. There are 16 residues in the CDR3. Written as DNA, the CDR3 is TGCAGCGTTGATGTACAGGGGTGGGGTAAGAACACTGAAGCTTTCTTT. The encoded protein is CSVDVQGWGKNTEAFF.

The rearrangement uses TRBV2 and TRBJ1-1; D unclear. Germline-derived CDR1 and CDR2 are SNHLY and FYNNEI. The germline V and J ends were trimmed by 2 bases and 7 bases, with 14 bases remaining between them. The CDR3 covers 14 residues. The CDR3 DNA follows: TGTGCCAGCAGTGAACTCGGGGATGGAGGTGAAGCTTTCTTT. This codes for CASSELGDGGEAFF. The whole variable domain, remainder taken from reference TRBV2 and TRBJ1-1, is EPEVTQTPSHQVTQMGQEVILRCVPISNHLYFYWYRQILGQKVEFLVSFYNNEISEKSEIFDDQFSVERPDGSNFTLKIRSTKLEDSAMYFCASSELGDGGEAFFGQGTRLTVV.

The chain recombines TRBV6-1 with TRBJ2-2; the match to TRBD2 covers 8 bases. With 2 bases clipped from V and 1 base from J, the junction kept 0 bases outside the gene matches. This CDR3 spans 15 amino acids. Germline values: CDR1 MNHNS, CDR2 SASEGT. The CDR3 spells CASSELAGNTGELFF. The DNA of the CDR3 is TGTGCCAGCAGTGAACTAGCGGGGAACACCGGGGAGCTGTTTTTT.

The chain has TRBV2 and TRBJ2-5; D not certain. The CDR3 extends over 12 amino acids. Germline assignment: CDR1 SNHLY and CDR2 FYNNEI. Trimming took off 4 bases at V and 1 base at J, with 4 bases between the two ends. DNA for the CDR3: TGTGCCAGCAGTGCGGTCCAAGAGACCCAGTACTTC. Translating it yields CASSAVQETQYF.

Worth noting for this clone: Different DNA sequences within this sample yield the same CDR3. The V gene is TRBV19, the J gene TRBJ2-7, with D hard to call. The germline V gene encodes CDR1 LNHDA and CDR2 SQIVND (reference sequence). Trimming took 3 bases from V and 1 from J, leaving 7 bases between them. The CDR3 has 13 amino acids. CDR3 sequence: CASSITISYEQYF. CDR3 nucleotide sequence: TGTGCCAGTAGTATTACTATTTCCTACGAGCAGTACTTC.

The chain recombines TRBV9 with TRBJ1-1, with a weak D call TRBD1 (6 bases). Per germline, CDR1 SGDLS and CDR2 YYNGEE. The CDR3 covers 15 residues. Trimming removed 2 bases at V and 0 bases at J, with 11 bases between. The CDR3 DNA follows: TGTGCCAGCAGCGTCTCCACAGGGATGAACACTGAAGCTTTCTTT. It codes for CASSVSTGMNTEAFF.

The chain has TRBV28 and TRBJ2-1, with D maybe TRBD2 (6 bases). From germline, CDR1 is MDHEN and CDR2 SYDVKM. The CDR3 sequence is 14 residues long. Deletions cut 6 bases from V and 8 bases from J, with 17 bases between. The CDR3 DNA follows: TGTGCCAGCAGCAAGTCGGGAGCTGGCGATGAGCAGTTCTTC. As protein: CASSKSGAGDEQFF.

The chain joins TRBV6-1 to TRBJ2-3, with D possibly being TRBD2 (6 bases). Trimming shortened V by 4 bases and J by 1 base, and 15 bases separated the two germline ends. The germline V gene encodes CDR1 MNHNS and CDR2 SASEGT. This CDR3 comprises 16 residues. The CDR3 spells CASSACGECGTDTQYF. Written as DNA, the CDR3 is TGTGCCAGCAGTGCCTGCGGGGAGTGCGGCACAGATACGCAGTATTTT.

The J gene is TRBJ2-5, the V gene TRBV7-9; 7 nucleotides align to TRBD1. Unmatched junction bases numbered 2, after V lost 0 bases and J lost 4 bases. The CDR3 has 14 amino acids. From germline, CDR1 is SEHNR and CDR2 FQNEAQ (reference sequence). CDR3 protein: CASSLAGGRETQYF. The CDR3 bases are TGTGCCAGCAGCTTAGCAGGGGGCAGAGAGACCCAGTACTTC.

The chain combines TRBV27 with TRBJ2-1; D is uncertain. Germline V gives CDR1 MNHEY, CDR2 SMNVEV (reference sequence). The CDR3 extends over 14 amino acids. V dropped 0 bases and J dropped 7 bases, with 10 bases sitting between them. CDR3 sequence (DNA): TGTGCCAGCAGTTTATCGGTCCTATTTAATGAGCAGTTCTTC. Residues: CASSLSVLFNEQFF.

DNA for the CDR3: TGTGCCAGCAGTTACTCTGAGGCTGTCACTGAAGCTTTCTTT. It specifies CASSYSEAVTEAFF. The genes are TRBV6-5 and TRBJ1-1; D gene uncertain. V lost 0 bases, J lost 4 bases, and 9 bases lay in between. The CDR3 length is 14 residues. Germline CDR1 is MNHEY and CDR2 is SVGAGI.

The V and J genes are TRBV5-1 and TRBJ2-1, with D possibly TRBD1 on 5 matching bases. This CDR3 has 13 amino acids. Germline lookup yields CDR1 SGHRS and CDR2 YFSETQ. V was pared by 2 bases and J by 4 bases, with 7 bases between. The CDR3 is CASSFRVYNEQFF. The CDR3 coding sequence is TGCGCCAGCAGCTTCAGGGTATACAATGAGCAGTTCTTC.

The genes are TRBV27 and TRBJ2-7, with D possibly being TRBD1 (6 bases). Germline-derived CDR1 and CDR2 are MNHEY and SMNVEV (reference sequence). This CDR3 contains 12 residues. The ends were cut back, 3 bases at V and 6 bases at J, with 9 bases in the middle. CDR3 sequence (DNA): TGTGCCAGCAGTTTGAGGGGGACCGAGCAGTACTTC. This encodes CASSLRGTEQYF.

The chain couples TRBV5-1 to TRBJ2-6; the D gene is possibly TRBD1 (5 bases). The CDR3 has 15 amino acids. V was cut by 7 bases and J by 3 bases, with 14 bases left in between. Per germline, CDR1 SGHRS and CDR2 YFSETQ. The CDR3 loop is CASRVVRGGANVLTF. CDR3 sequence (DNA): TGCGCCAGCCGGGTCGTTAGGGGTGGGGCCAACGTCCTGACTTTC.